This record looks at one T cell receptor (beta chain) sequence and its context. Which antigen it targets is not known. Within one base of it there is no much larger clone, and no base qualities were kept. The data stem from a study of siplizumab effects on memory and regulatory T cells (dated by TCRdb to between 2018 and 2021). About the investigation overall: The effect of the anti-CD2 antibody siplizumab on alloreactive T-cell subsets was examined in allogeneic mixed lymphocyte reactions constructed from human PBMCs.

Library preparation was by the immunoSEQ multiplex PCR assay. Each sample had 85,000 to 100,000 TCR templates assayed by the deep sequencing platform. Genomic DNA extracted from sorted T cells was used for TCRbeta CDR3 sequencing. The study's own analysis went as follows. The R programming language was used for the clonal analysis of the TCRbeta CDR3 data. Unstimulated samples were compared with post-reaction CFSE-low samples to define alloreactive CD4+ and CD8+ clones. By matching sequences to the repertoires of sorted unstimulated Treg and non-Treg cells, each alloreactive CD4+ clone was assigned a regulatory or non-regulatory origin. TCRdb holds this immuneACCESS table with in-frame rearrangements only. Some clones are missing; in checked studies, unresolved V genes explain under half, and the rest has no known cause. V and J calls and clone size are as listed in that table; D and trimming were resolved from the DNA. The sample includes some 100,000 clones, with about 96% observed a single time. The top ten constitute around 0.03% of the sample.

Reading the germline V gene (reference sequence) gives CDR1 SGHNT and CDR2 YYREEE. Trimming accounts for 4 bases at V and 5 bases at J, while the number of junction bases matched to no gene is 6. The CDR3 spans 15 residues, from the cysteine through the phenylalanine. This entry keeps only the CDR3 DNA: 45 bases, framed from base 1. Overall study outcomes, separate from this receptor: Whether proliferating Tregs from siplizumab cultures actually had suppressive function was not functionally confirmed. Sequences below about 10^-5 frequency were poorly captured, so only a minor fraction of alloreactive clones could be mapped to unstimulated subsets. Compared with memory T cells, unstimulated naive T cells appeared more diverse, and naive cells seemed to make a substantial contribution to the alloresponse. Siplizumab significantly reduced the cumulative frequency of alloreactive sequences traceable to unstimulated CD4+ memory T cells. Among mappable alloreactive CD4+ clones, an average Treg-derived fraction of 68.8% was observed with siplizumab, compared with 26.9% in control reactions. A naive or memory phenotype could not be assigned to roughly 80-97% of proliferating CD4+ or CD8+ clones.

In addition, sequencing in three donor pairs included unstimulated CD8+ effector memory subsets alongside CD4+ naive, CD8+ naive, CD8+ TEMRA and CD4+ memory subsets. TCRbeta CDR3 sequencing was performed on sorted unstimulated T cells and on proliferating T cells recovered from mixed lymphocyte reactions. Fresh whole blood from approximately ten HLA-typed healthy donors was used to isolate PBMCs. The chain was built from TRBV5-4 and TRBJ2-1, with 10 bases in between that match TRBD2. Material for sequencing was naive CD4+ T cells sorted from blood. What this sample's cell subset or site label stands for: unstimulated naive T cells. This TCR was recovered from a human donor in good health. The nucleotide sequence is TGTGCCAGCAGCCTGGGGCTAGCGGGGGACAATGAGCAGTTCTTC. Its amino acids are CASSLGLAGDNEQFF.